This TCR beta chain derives from a study of T cells in Graves' hyperthyroidism and ophthalmopathy. Patients showing uncontrolled infection, other autoimmune disease, pregnancy or lactation were ineligible. Orbital computed tomography and thyroid ultrasound, together with serum TRAb and thyroxine and clinical symptoms, were used for diagnoses. Study-wide results and limits: Appearing also in blood were most of the thyroid clonotypes expanded above 0.001. Ophthalmopathy stood apart from stable hyperthyroidism in a 13 V-J model.

Amplification of TCR beta CDR3 regions was performed using RNA transcripts as template. The HTBI set primed first-round TCR CDR3 RT-PCR. TCRdb ran MiXCR on the multiplex PCR reads and lists one entry per CDR3 protein. The table lists a few hundred thousand distinct CDR3 sequences, approximately 15% of them singletons, with approximately 7% in the top ten. In this sample, this clonotype turned up many times. Its antigen is unknown. V lost 4 bases and J lost 3, with 13 bases in between. Per the germline V gene, CDR1 is SGDLS and CDR2 is YYNGEE. The CDR3 is made up of 14 amino acids. The source is a woman in her 30s with Graves' hyperthyroidism. The sequenced material came from blood. The rearrangement uses TRBV9 and TRBJ1-2; D is perhaps TRBD1 (6 bases). DNA for the CDR3: TGTGCCAGCAGCTCAGTCGGACAGTACTATGGCTACACCTTC. Translated: CASSSVGQYYGYTF.